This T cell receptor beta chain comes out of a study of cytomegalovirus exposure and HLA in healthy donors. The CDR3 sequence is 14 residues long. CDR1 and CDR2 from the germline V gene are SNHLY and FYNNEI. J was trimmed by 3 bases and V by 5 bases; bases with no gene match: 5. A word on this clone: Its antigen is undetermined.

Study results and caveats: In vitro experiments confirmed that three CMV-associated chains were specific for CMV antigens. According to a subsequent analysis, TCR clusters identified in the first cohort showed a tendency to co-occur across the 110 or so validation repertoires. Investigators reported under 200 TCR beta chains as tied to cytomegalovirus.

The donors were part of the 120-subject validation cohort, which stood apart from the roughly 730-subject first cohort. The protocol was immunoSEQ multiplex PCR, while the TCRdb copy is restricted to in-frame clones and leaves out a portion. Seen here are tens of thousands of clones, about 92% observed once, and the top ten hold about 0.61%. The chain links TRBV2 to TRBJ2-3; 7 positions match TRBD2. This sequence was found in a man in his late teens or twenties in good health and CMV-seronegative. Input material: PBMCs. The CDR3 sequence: CASSRWGGTDTQYF. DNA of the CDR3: TGTGCCAGCAGTCGGTGGGGGGGAACAGATACGCAGTATTTT.